These 5 T cell receptor beta chains share one sample of origin, sequenced in a study of T cells in Graves' hyperthyroidism and ophthalmopathy. Researchers amplified the TCR beta CDR3 regions from RNA transcripts. HTBI primers were employed in a first-round RT-PCR of the TCR CDR3. TCRdb reprocessed the multiplex PCR reads with MiXCR, giving one entry per CDR3 protein. The table includes approximately 600,000 distinct CDR3 sequences, about a sixth detected once. Sequencing input: blood. All receptors derive from a woman in her twenties or thirties with Graves' hyperthyroidism.

The chain is built from TRBV2 and TRBJ1-6; a weak D match, TRBD1 (6 bases). The germline CDR1 and CDR2 sequences are SNHLY and FYNNEI. Trimming took off 7 bases at V and 7 bases at J, with 14 bases between the two ends. This CDR3 region has 14 residues. CDR3 region: CASKSDSHNSPLHF. The CDR3 DNA follows: TGTGCCAGCAAGTCGGACAGCCACAATTCACCCCTCCACTTT.

This clonotype was observed a few times. The chain recombines TRBV6-1 with TRBJ2-3; no definite D call. The V end lost 2 bases, the J end lost 4 bases, and 10 bases lay between the germline ends. Per the germline V gene, CDR1 is MNHNS and CDR2 is SASEGT. The CDR3 sequence is 14 residues long. Here the CDR3 DNA reads TGTGCCAGCAGTGAAAGTCCCTGGGCAGATACGCAGTATTTT. Residues: CASSESPWADTQYF.

This clonotype occurred a few times. The genes are TRBV29-1 and TRBJ2-4, with a tentative D call TRBD2 (5 bases). Trimming cost V 5 bases and J 9 bases, with 14 bases left between them. CDR1 and CDR2 (germline): SQVTM, ANQGSEA. The length of the CDR3 is 12 residues. The CDR3 DNA is TGCAGCGTTCGAGAAGGGAGTGGCATTCAGTACTTC. It codes for CSVREGSGIQYF.

This clonotype was detected ten times or more. V and J are TRBV6-1 and TRBJ2-5; 8 positions match TRBD2. The CDR3 is 14 amino acids. Germline assignment: CDR1 MNHNS and CDR2 SASEGT. The V and J ends lost 9 bases and 5 bases, in that order; junction bases with no gene match: 11. CDR3 loop: CASAGAGEVETQYF. CDR3 DNA: TGTGCCAGTGCGGGAGCGGGAGAGGTTGAGACCCAGTACTTC.

This chain links TRBV5-1 with TRBJ2-5; D uncertain. Trimming pared 0 bases from V and 3 bases from J, leaving 18 bases between. Per germline, CDR1 SGHRS and CDR2 YFSETQ. This CDR3 is built from 17 residues. CDR3 sequence (DNA): TGCGCCAGCAGCTTGGACAGTTCGGGCGAGTTGAAAGAGACCCAGTACTTC. Residues: CASSLDSSGELKETQYF.